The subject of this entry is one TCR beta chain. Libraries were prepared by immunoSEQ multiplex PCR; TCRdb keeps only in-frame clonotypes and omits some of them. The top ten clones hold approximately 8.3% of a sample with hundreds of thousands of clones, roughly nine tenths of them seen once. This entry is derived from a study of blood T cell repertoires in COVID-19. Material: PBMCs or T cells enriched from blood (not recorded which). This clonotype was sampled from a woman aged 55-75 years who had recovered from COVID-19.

CDR3 sequence (DNA): TGTGCCAGCAGCCAAGGGACTGGCTACAATGAGCAGTTCTTC. Protein product: CASSQGTGYNEQFF. The gene calls are TRBV5-4 and TRBJ2-1; possible D gene TRBD2, 6 bases. Germline V gene lookup returns CDR1 SGHNT and CDR2 YYREEE (reference sequence). The CDR3 loop spans 14 amino acids. V shed 4 bases and J shed 3 bases, with 11 bases lying between them.